Presented here are 17 T cell receptor beta chains from one specimen sequenced in a study of blood T cell repertoires in COVID-19. Generated by immunoSEQ multiplex PCR, the TCRdb table keeps only in-frame clones and is missing some. The sample has 150,000 to 200,000 clones, over 75% seen once. The sequenced sample consisted of PBMCs or T cells enriched from blood (not recorded which). These receptor sequences come from a middle-aged man who had recovered from COVID-19.

The V and J genes are TRBV9 and TRBJ2-2; 7 nucleotides align to TRBD1. J lost 6 bases, V lost 3 bases, and 8 bases had no gene match. Germline V gene lookup returns CDR1 SGDLS and CDR2 YYNGEE. This CDR3 spans 15 amino acids. The DNA of the CDR3 is TGTGCCAGCAGCGCGACAGGGTCTTACGCCGGGGAGCTGTTTTTT. It translates to CASSATGSYAGELFF. Full variable domain (missing parts from reference TRBV9 and TRBJ2-2): DSGVTQTPKHLITATGQRVTLRCSPRSGDLSVYWYQQSLDQGLQFLIQYYNGEERAKGNILERFSAQQFPDLHSELNLSSLELGDSALYFCASSATGSYAGELFFGEGSRLTVL.

The chain links TRBV21-1 to TRBJ2-7; the table's D call, TRBD2, was not checked against the DNA. TRBV21-1 is shown as a pseudogene. The CDR3 has 19 residues. CDR3 bases: TGTGCCAGCAGCAAAGAGGGGACTAGCGGGGGGGCTGGCATCTACGAGCAGTACTTC. It yields the protein CASSKEGTSGGAGIYEQYF.

V and J are TRBV27 and TRBJ1-4; 7 bases are shared with TRBD1. The CDR3 sequence is 13 residues long. Per germline, CDR1 MNHEY and CDR2 SMNVEV (reference sequence). V lost 6 bases, J lost 6 bases, and 4 bases stayed unmatched. CDR3 nucleotides: TGTGCCAGCAGGGCAGGGGGTCATGAAAAACTGTTTTTT. This gives the protein CASRAGGHEKLFF.

The V and J genes are TRBV28 and TRBJ1-2; D is undetermined. CDR3 size: 13 residues. V lost 6 bases to trimming and J lost 2 bases, with 10 bases between them. Germline V lookup: CDR1 MDHEN, CDR2 SYDVKM. The CDR3 sequence: CASRGATNYGYTF. CDR3 coding DNA: TGTGCCAGCAGGGGAGCTACCAACTATGGCTACACCTTC.

This clone has more than one count but fewer than ten. The genes are TRBV6-5 and TRBJ2-7; 14 positions agree with TRBD2. The V segment lost 6 bases and the J segment 4 bases; nucleotides outside the gene matches: 8. The CDR3 covers 16 residues. The germline CDR1 and CDR2 sequences are MNHEY and SVGAGI. The CDR3 DNA is TGTGCCAGCAGGTACCTTGGGACTAGCGGGAGTTACGAGCAGTACTTC. Protein product: CASRYLGTSGSYEQYF.

As regards this clone: This CDR3 is also generated by other DNA sequences in the sample. The chain recombines TRBV5-1 with TRBJ1-6; D is perhaps TRBD1 (5 bases). Trimming removed 3 bases from V and 5 bases from J, with 9 bases in between. The CDR3 loop spans 14 amino acids. Germline assignment: CDR1 SGHRS and CDR2 YFSETQ. The CDR3 DNA reads as TGCGCCAGCAGCTCAGACAGAAATAATTCACCCCTCCACTTT. This encodes CASSSDRNNSPLHF.

This clone occurred once. The chain uses TRBV5-4 and TRBJ2-1; D gene unclear. V lost 4 bases and J lost 0, with 11 bases in between. This CDR3 spans 15 amino acids. Per the germline V gene, CDR1 is SGHNT and CDR2 is YYREEE (reference sequence). The CDR3 sequence is CASSPQLSSYNEQFF. The CDR3 DNA is TGTGCCAGCAGCCCACAGCTCTCCTCCTACAATGAGCAGTTCTTC.

This chain links TRBV5-1 with TRBJ1-4, with 8 positions matching TRBD1. V was pared by 2 bases and J by 8 bases, with 14 bases of the junction left unmatched. This CDR3 contains 17 residues. Germline V CDR1 and CDR2: SGHRS, YFSETQ. The CDR3 protein is CASSLRGFDRGEEKLFF. CDR3 in DNA: TGCGCCAGCAGCTTACGAGGGTTTGACAGGGGAGAGGAAAAACTGTTTTTT.

CDR3 protein: CASNVQGNTDTQYF. The CDR3 DNA sequence: TGTGCCAGCAACGTACAGGGGAACACAGATACGCAGTATTTT. The rearrangement uses TRBV6-5 and TRBJ2-3; 7 bases match TRBD1. The CDR3 consists of 14 residues. CDR1 is MNHEY and CDR2 is SVGAGI in the germline V gene. The J segment lost 2 bases and the V segment lost 7 bases, leaving 6 bases of the junction unmatched.

There are many counts of this clone. The V call is TRBV18, the J call TRBJ1-1; D is ambiguous. CDR3 length equals 16 residues. Looked up from germline, CDR1 is KGHSH and CDR2 is LQKENI. V was trimmed by 3 bases and J by 2 bases, leaving 16 bases between them. The CDR3 sequence is CASSPYALARNTEAFF. CDR3 sequence (DNA): TGTGCCAGCTCACCCTACGCTCTAGCGCGCAACACTGAAGCTTTCTTT.

The chain combines TRBV27 with TRBJ2-7; 7 nucleotides match TRBD2. Germline V CDR1 and CDR2: MNHEY, SMNVEV (reference sequence). V lost 11 bases, J lost 2 bases, and 9 bases stayed unmatched. The CDR3 is 13 residues long. The CDR3: CAGRGEAPYEQYF. CDR3 coding DNA: TGTGCCGGTCGGGGGGAGGCTCCCTACGAGCAGTACTTC.

V usage is TRBV6-5 and J usage is TRBJ1-2; the match to TRBD1 covers 10 bases. Germline assignment: CDR1 MNHEY and CDR2 SVGAGI. This CDR3 is 13 amino acids long. V lost 6 bases, J lost 9 bases, and 7 bases stayed unmatched. In DNA, the CDR3 is TGTGCCAGCAGGGTAGGACAGGGGGACCGCTACACCTTC. Its translation: CASRVGQGDRYTF.

This clone was counted a single time. V and J are TRBV15 and TRBJ2-1, with D tentatively TRBD2 (6 bases). V gave up 3 bases and J gave up 1 base, with 10 bases separating them. The CDR3 length is 15 residues. Germline-derived CDR1 and CDR2 are LNHNV and YYDKDF (reference sequence). The CDR3 sequence: CATSRDYLSYNEQFF. The CDR3, as DNA: TGTGCCACCAGCAGGGACTACCTATCCTACAATGAGCAGTTCTTC.

This chain links TRBV3-1 (or the pseudogene TRBV3-2) with TRBJ1-2, with TRBD1 matching over 7 bases. The CDR3 has 14 residues. Germline V CDR1 and CDR2: LGHDT, YNNKEL (reference sequence). J was trimmed by 6 bases and V by 6 bases; bases with no gene match: 10. The CDR3, as DNA: TGTGCCAGCAGTCCGACCAGGGGGAGGCATGGCTACACCTTC. Translating gives CASSPTRGRHGYTF.

The chain carries TRBV5-1 and TRBJ2-5; TRBD2 matches at 8 bases. The CDR3 loop spans 18 amino acids. The trim removed 2 bases at V and 3 bases at J, leaving 15 bases unmatched. Germline lookup yields CDR1 SGHRS and CDR2 YFSETQ. The CDR3: CASSLSSLGRGGKETQYF. DNA for the CDR3: TGCGCCAGCAGCTTATCCTCTCTCGGGAGGGGGGGAAAAGAGACCCAGTACTTC.

CDR3: CASSIHTSGVTDTQYF. DNA for the CDR3: TGTGCCAGTAGTATACACACTAGCGGGGTCACAGATACGCAGTATTTT. The chain recombines TRBV19 with TRBJ2-3, with TRBD2 identical over 10 bases. Trimming removed 2 bases from V and 2 bases from J; junction bases left unmatched: 4. From germline, CDR1 is LNHDA and CDR2 SQIVND (reference sequence). The CDR3 covers 16 residues.

Notes on this clone: A junction boundary mismatches the germline segment, possibly from a read error. The chain has TRBV18 and TRBJ1-4; 7 bases agree with TRBD1. Germline CDR1 and CDR2: KGHSH and LQKENI. The CDR3 is made up of 16 amino acids. The CDR3 loop is CASSPQATGKEGKLFF. CDR3 DNA sequence: TGTGCCAGCTCGCCACAAGCGACAGGGAAGGAGGGAAAACTGTTTTTT.